This is a list of T cell receptor beta chains from one sample in a study of T cell responses to AZD1222 COVID-19 vaccine. Repertoires were generated with immunoSEQ multiplex PCR, while TCRdb's copy carries only in-frame clones and drops some. The data show 160,000 or so clones, approximately 88% seen once. Sequencing used peripheral blood, obtained 28 days after the second AZD1222 dose. The receptor set was obtained from an adult who received the AZD1222 COVID-19 vaccine. Both conserved end residues are trimmed from each CDR3. The D gene is left open where the match is weak.

j_gene: TRBJ1-2
d_gene: .
v_gene: TRBV7-2
CDR3aa: ASSFARGSNYGYT

j_gene: TRBJ1-5
d_gene: TRBD1
v_gene: TRBV10-2
CDR3aa: ASTPGQGYNQPQH

j_gene: TRBJ1-1
d_gene: TRBD1
v_gene: TRBV15
CDR3aa: ATSRAPMTGNLF

j_gene: TRBJ2-1
d_gene: .
v_gene: TRBV3-1/TRBV3-2
CDR3aa: ASSQDRLAGKQF

j_gene: TRBJ2-1
d_gene: .
v_gene: TRBV5-4
CDR3aa: ASSLGKSSYNEQF

j_gene: TRBJ1-2
d_gene: TRBD1
v_gene: TRBV14
CDR3aa: ASSLIRDRPIGYT

j_gene: TRBJ1-1
d_gene: .
v_gene: TRBV7-9
CDR3aa: AISPNLLYTEAF

j_gene: TRBJ1-1
d_gene: .
v_gene: TRBV29-1
CDR3aa: SGAEGTNTEAF

j_gene: TRBJ2-7
d_gene: TRBD1
v_gene: TRBV11-2
CDR3aa: ASRPGLGQGTYEQY

j_gene: TRBJ2-1
d_gene: TRBD2
v_gene: TRBV9
CDR3aa: ASSESGLASYNEQF

j_gene: TRBJ1-1
d_gene: .
v_gene: TRBV18
CDR3aa: ASSPGQGTTNTEAF

j_gene: TRBJ1-4
d_gene: TRBD1
v_gene: TRBV7-9
CDR3aa: ASRGGTGANEKLF

j_gene: TRBJ1-1
d_gene: .
v_gene: TRBV6-5
CDR3aa: ASSHPLAGTEAF

j_gene: TRBJ2-1
d_gene: .
v_gene: TRBV19
CDR3aa: ASSIGTTGVYNEQF

j_gene: TRBJ2-7
d_gene: .
v_gene: TRBV5-1
CDR3aa: ASSLNVRYEQY

j_gene: TRBJ1-1
d_gene: .
v_gene: TRBV7-9
CDR3aa: ASSLVVMIEAF

j_gene: TRBJ1-2
d_gene: .
v_gene: TRBV20-1
CDR3aa: SASLATWANYGYT

j_gene: TRBJ1-1
d_gene: .
v_gene: TRBV9
CDR3aa: ASSVRVNTEAF

j_gene: TRBJ1-1
d_gene: .
v_gene: TRBV7-2
CDR3aa: ASSLSSRANTEAF

j_gene: TRBJ2-3
d_gene: TRBD2
v_gene: TRBV30
CDR3aa: AWSLGLAGGTDTQY

j_gene: TRBJ2-7
d_gene: .
v_gene: TRBV6-2/TRBV6-3
CDR3aa: ASTPGWVSLNEQY

j_gene: TRBJ1-5
d_gene: TRBD1
v_gene: TRBV3-1/TRBV3-2
CDR3aa: ASSQTGGNQPQH

j_gene: TRBJ1-4
d_gene: TRBD1
v_gene: TRBV6-5
CDR3aa: ASSPQGANEKLF